There are a few counts of the clone carrying this T cell receptor (beta chain). What it binds is unknown. The data are from a study of naive and memory T cell subsets. Study-level results: Diversity fell and Gini index rose from naive through CM, EM, EMRA. Clonotypes here are unpaired alpha or beta chain sequences.

The CDR3 loop spans 14 amino acids. Germline CDR1 is KGHSH and CDR2 is LQKENI. The germline V and J ends were trimmed by 8 bases and 0 bases, with 13 bases remaining between them. The beta constant-region primer was an equimolar mix of two oligonucleotides covering TRBC1 and TRBC2. The cDNA 3' end received a ligated single-stranded oligonucleotide carrying the SP2 primer and a 12-nucleotide UMI. TCRdb used MiXCR to reprocess the UMI-ligation and nested PCR reads, holding one entry per CDR3 protein. The table lists tens of thousands of distinct CDR3 sequences, 7% of them singletons. This clonotype was sampled from a human donor in good health. The specimen sequenced was central memory CD4+ T cells from blood. The chain joins TRBV18 to TRBJ1-1, with D unclear. The CDR3 coding sequence is TGTGCCAGCCATAGACAAACCCTGAACACTGAAGCTTTCTTT. Translated: CASHRQTLNTEAFF.